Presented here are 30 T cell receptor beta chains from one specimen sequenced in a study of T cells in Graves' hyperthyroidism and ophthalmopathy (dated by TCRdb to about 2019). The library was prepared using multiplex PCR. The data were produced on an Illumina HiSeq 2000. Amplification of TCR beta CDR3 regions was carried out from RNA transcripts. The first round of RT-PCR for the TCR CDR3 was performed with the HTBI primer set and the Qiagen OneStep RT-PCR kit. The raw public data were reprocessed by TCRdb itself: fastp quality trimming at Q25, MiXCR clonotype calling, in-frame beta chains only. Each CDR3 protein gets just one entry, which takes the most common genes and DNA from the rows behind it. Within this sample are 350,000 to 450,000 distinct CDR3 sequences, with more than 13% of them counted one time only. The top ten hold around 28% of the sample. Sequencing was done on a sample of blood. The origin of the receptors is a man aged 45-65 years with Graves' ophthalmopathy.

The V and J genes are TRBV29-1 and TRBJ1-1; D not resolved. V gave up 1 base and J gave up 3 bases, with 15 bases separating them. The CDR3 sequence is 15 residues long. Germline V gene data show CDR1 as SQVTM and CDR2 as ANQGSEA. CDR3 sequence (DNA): TGCAGCGTTGAAGCGGGGAATTCGGGGTACACTGAAGCTTTCTTT. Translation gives CSVEAGNSGYTEAFF. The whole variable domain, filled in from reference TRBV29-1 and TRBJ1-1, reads SAVISQKPSRDICQRGTSLTIQCQVDSQVTMMFWYRQQPGQSLTLIATANQGSEATYESGFVIDKFPISRPNLTFSTLTVSNMSPEDSSIYLCSVEAGNSGYTEAFFGQGTRLTVV.

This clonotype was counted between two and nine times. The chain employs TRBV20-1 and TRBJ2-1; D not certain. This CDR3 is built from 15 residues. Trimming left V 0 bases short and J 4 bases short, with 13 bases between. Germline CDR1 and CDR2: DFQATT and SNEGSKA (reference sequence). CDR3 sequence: CSARDFRNQYNEQFF. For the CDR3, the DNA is TGCAGTGCTAGAGATTTCCGCAACCAATACAATGAGCAGTTCTTC.

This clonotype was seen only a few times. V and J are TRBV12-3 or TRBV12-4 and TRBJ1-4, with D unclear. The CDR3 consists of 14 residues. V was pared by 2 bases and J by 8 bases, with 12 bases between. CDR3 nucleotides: TGTGCCAGCAGTTTATTAGCGGTCGGAGAAAAACTGTTTTTT. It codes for CASSLLAVGEKLFF.

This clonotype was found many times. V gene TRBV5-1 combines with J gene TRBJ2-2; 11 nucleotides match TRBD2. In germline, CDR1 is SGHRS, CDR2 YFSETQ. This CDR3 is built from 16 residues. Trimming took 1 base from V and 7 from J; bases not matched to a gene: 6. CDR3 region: CASSLTSGSSGGELFF. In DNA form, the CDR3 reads TGCGCCAGCAGCTTGACTAGCGGGAGTTCCGGCGGGGAGCTGTTTTTT.

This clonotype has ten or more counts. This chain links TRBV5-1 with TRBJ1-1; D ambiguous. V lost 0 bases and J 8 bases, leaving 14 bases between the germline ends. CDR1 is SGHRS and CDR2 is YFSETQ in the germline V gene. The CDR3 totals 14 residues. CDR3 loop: CASSLAGTLYEAFF. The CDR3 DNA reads TGCGCCAGCAGCTTGGCAGGTACCTTATACGAAGCTTTCTTT.

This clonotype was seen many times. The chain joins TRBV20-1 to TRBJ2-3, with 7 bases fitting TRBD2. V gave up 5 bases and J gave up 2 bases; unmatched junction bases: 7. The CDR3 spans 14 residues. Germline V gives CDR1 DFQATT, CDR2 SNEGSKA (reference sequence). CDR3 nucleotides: TGCAGTGCTCCCCCGGGGGGTCCCACAGATACGCAGTATTTT. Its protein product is CSAPPGGPTDTQYF.

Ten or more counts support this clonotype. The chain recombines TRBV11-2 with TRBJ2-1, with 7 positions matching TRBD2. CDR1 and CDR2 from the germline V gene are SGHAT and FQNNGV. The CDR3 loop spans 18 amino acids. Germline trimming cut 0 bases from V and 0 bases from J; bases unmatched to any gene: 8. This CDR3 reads CASSLDVGPSGSYNEQFF. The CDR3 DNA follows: TGTGCCAGCAGCTTAGATGTGGGGCCTAGCGGCTCCTACAATGAGCAGTTCTTC.

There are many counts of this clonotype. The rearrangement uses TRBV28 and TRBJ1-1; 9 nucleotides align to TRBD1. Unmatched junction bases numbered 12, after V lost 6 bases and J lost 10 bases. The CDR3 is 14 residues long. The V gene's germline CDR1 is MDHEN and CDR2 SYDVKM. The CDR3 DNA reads TGTGCCAGCAGGATACAGGGGGCGAGTGAAACAGCTTTCTTT. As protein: CASRIQGASETAFF.

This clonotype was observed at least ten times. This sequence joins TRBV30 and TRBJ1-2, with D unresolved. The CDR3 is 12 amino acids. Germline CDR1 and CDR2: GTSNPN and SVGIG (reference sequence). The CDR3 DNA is TGTGCTTACTCGGTCTCCCAACGAGGCTACACCTTC. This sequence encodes CAYSVSQRGYTF.

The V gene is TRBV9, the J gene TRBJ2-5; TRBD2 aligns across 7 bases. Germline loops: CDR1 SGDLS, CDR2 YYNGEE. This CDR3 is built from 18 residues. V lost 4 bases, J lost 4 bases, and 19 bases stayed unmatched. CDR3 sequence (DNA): TGTGCCAGCAGCTTCTTAAGCGGGATACAAGGCTCCCTAGAGACCCAGTACTTC. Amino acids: CASSFLSGIQGSLETQYF.

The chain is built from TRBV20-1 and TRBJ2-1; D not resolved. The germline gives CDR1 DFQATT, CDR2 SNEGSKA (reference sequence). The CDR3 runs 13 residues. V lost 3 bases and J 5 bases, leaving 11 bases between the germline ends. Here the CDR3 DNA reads TGCAGTGCTAGTCCCCTACCCAACAATGAGCAGTTCTTC. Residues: CSASPLPNNEQFF.

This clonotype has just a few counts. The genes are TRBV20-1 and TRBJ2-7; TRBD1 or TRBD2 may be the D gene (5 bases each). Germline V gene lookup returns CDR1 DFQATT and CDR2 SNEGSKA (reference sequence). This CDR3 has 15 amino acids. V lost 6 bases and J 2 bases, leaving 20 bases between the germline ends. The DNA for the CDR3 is TGCAGTGCGGACCTTCACCGGGACGGAGCCTACGAGCAGTACTTC. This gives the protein CSADLHRDGAYEQYF.

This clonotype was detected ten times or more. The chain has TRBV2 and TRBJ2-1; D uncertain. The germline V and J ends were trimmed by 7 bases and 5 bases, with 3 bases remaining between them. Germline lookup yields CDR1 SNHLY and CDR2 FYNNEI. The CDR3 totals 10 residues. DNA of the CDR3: TGTGCCAGCATCGACAATGAGCAGTTCTTC. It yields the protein CASIDNEQFF.

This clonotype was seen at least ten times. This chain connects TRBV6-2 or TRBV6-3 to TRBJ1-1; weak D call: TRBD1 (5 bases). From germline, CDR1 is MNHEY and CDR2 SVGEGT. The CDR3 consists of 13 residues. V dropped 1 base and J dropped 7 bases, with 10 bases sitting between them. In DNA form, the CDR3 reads TGTGCCAGCAGTTACTTCTATGACAGTGAAGCTTTCTTT. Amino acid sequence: CASSYFYDSEAFF.

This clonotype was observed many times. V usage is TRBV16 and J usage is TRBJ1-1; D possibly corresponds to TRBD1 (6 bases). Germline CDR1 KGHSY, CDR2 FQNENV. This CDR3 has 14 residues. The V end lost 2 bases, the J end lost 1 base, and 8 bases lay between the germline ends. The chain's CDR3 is CASSQRTANTEAFF. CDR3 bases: TGTGCCAGCAGCCAAAGGACAGCGAACACTGAAGCTTTCTTT.

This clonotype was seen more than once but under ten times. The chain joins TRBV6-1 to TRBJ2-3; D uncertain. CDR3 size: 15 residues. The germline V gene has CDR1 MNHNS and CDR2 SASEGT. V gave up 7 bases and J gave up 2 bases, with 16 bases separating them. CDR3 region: CASTPTRTVTDTQYF. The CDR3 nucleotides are TGTGCCAGCACACCTACCAGGACGGTCACAGATACGCAGTATTTT.

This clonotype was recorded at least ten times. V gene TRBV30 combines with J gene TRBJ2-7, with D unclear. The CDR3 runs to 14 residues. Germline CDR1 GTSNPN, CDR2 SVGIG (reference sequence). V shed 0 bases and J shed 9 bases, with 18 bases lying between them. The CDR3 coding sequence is TGTGCCTGGAGTGTAGATCGTGCCATAGGATCGCAGTACTTC. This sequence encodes CAWSVDRAIGSQYF.

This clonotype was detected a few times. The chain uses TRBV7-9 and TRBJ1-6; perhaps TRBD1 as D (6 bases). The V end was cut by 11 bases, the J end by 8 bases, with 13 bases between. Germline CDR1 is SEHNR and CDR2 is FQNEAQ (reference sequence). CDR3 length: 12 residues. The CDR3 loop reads CAGRDKDSPLHF. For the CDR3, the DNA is TGTGCCGGACGGGACAAAGATTCACCCCTCCACTTT. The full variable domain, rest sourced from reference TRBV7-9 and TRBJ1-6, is DTGVSQNPRHKITKRGQNVTFRCDPISEHNRLYWYRQTLGQGPEFLTYFQNEAQLEKSRLLSDRFSAERPKGSFSTLEIQRTEQGDSAMYLCAGRDKDSPLHFGNGTRLTVT.

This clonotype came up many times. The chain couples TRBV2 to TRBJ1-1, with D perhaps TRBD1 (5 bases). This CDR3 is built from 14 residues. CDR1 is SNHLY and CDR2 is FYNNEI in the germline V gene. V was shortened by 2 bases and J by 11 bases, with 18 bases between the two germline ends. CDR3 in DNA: TGTGCCAGCAGTGAAAGCCTAAAAGGAGGGGTGGCTTTCTTT. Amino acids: CASSESLKGGVAFF.

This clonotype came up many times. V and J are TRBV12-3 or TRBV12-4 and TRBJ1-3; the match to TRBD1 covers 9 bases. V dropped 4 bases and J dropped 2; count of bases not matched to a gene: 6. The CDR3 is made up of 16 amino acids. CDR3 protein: CASSSLRQGAGNTIYF. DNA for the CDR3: TGTGCCAGCAGTTCTCTTCGACAGGGGGCTGGAAACACCATATATTTT.

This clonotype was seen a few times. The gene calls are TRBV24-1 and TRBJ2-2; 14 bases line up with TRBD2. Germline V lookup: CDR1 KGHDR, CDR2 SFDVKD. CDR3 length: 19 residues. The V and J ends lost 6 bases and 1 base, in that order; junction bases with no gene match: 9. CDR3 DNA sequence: TGTGCCACCAGTATGCCCTGGGGGACTAGCGGGAGGAACACCGGGGAGCTGTTTTTT. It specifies CATSMPWGTSGRNTGELFF.

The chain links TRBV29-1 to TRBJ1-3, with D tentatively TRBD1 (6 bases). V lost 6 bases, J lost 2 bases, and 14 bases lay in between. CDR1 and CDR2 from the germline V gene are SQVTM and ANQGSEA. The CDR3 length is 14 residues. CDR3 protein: CSVKTGTAGNTIYF. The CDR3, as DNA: TGCAGCGTAAAAACAGGGACGGCTGGAAACACCATATATTTT.

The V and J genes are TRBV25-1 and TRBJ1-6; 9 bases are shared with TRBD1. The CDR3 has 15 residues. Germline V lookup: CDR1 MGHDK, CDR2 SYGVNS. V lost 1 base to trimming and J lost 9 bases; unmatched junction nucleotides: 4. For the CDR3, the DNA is TGTGCCAGCAGTGAATCTTACAGGGGGCTTTCACCCCTCCACTTT. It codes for CASSESYRGLSPLHF.

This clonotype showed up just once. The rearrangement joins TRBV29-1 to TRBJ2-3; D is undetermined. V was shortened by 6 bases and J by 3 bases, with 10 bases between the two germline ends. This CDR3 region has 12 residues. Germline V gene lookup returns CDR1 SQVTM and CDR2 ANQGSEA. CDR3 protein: CSVVPSTDTQYF. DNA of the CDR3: TGCAGCGTAGTACCTAGTACAGATACGCAGTATTTT.

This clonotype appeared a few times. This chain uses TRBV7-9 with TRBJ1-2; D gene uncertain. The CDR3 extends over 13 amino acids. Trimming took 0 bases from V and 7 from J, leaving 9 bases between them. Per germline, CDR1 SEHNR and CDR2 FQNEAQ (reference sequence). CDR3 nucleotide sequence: TGTGCCAGCAGCTTAGCTGGGGAAGGTGGCTACACCTTC. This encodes CASSLAGEGGYTF.

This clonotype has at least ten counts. CDR3 sequence reads: CASSPRPRGETQYF. The CDR3 region has the DNA TGTGCCAGCAGTCCCCGACCCAGAGGGGAGACCCAGTACTTC. This chain connects TRBV27 to TRBJ2-5; a possible D gene is TRBD2 (5 bases). The CDR3 has 14 residues. CDR1 and CDR2 from the germline V gene are MNHEY and SMNVEV (reference sequence). V was cut by 5 bases and J by 5 bases, with 15 bases left in between.

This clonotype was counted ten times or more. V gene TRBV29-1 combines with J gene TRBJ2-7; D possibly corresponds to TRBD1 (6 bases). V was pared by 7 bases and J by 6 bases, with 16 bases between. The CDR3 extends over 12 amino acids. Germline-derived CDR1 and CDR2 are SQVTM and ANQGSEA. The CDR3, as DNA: TGCAGCGCGCAAGGACAGCGTTCCGAGCAGTACTTC. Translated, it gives CSAQGQRSEQYF.

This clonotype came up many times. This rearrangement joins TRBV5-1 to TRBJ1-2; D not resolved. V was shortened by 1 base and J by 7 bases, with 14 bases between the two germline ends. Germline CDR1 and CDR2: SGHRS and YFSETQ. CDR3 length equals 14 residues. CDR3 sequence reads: CASSLPGPLGGYTF. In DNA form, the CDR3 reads TGCGCCAGCAGCTTGCCGGGTCCCCTTGGTGGCTACACCTTC.

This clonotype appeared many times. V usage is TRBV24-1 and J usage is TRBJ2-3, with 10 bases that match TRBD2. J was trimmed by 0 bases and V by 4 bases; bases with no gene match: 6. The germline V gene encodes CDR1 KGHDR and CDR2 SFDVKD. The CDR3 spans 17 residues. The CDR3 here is CATSDQSSGRSTDTQYF. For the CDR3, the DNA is TGTGCCACCAGTGACCAGAGTAGCGGGAGGAGCACAGATACGCAGTATTTT.

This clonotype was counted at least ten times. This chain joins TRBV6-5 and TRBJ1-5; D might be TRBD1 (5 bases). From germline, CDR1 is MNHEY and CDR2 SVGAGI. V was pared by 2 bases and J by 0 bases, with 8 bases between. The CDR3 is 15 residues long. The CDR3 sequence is CASSYAGGSNQPQHF. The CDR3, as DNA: TGTGCCAGCAGTTACGCGGGGGGTAGCAATCAGCCCCAGCATTTT.